This T cell receptor beta chain was documented in a study of beta chain features in type 1 diabetes. Blood was collected once per donor into heparin, averaging about 0.12 L. This CDR3 has 13 amino acids. Between the trimmed V and J ends, which lost 5 bases and 4 bases, there was a span of 9 bases. Germline V gene lookup returns CDR1 MGHDK and CDR2 SYGVNS. What was sequenced were expressed TCRB transcripts, since all of the isolated RNA had been reverse transcribed. Clones were read by immunoSEQ multiplex PCR, and TCRdb kept only the in-frame ones, dropping some. There are 350,000 to 450,000 clones in the sample; about 15% occur only once, and about 0.034% lies in the top ten. Study findings and constraints: High TCR expression in some cells could lead to their over-representation in cDNA sequencing. Whether TCRB rearrangement is influenced by HLA type went unresolved here.

As concerns this clone: Its specificity is unknown.

The chain couples TRBV25-1 to TRBJ1-3; a possible D gene is TRBD1 (5 bases). The source of this sequence is a man younger than 40 in good health. Sequenced input: naive CD4+ T cells from blood. CDR3 protein: CASSSRQGNTIYF. DNA of the CDR3: TGTGCCAGCAGTTCGAGACAGGGAAACACCATATATTTT.